These 16 T cell receptor beta chains were all obtained from the same sample, sequenced in a study of patients and donors after allogeneic stem cell transplantation. TCRdb ran MiXCR on the RT-PCR reads and lists one entry per CDR3 protein. Among tens of thousands of distinct CDR3 sequences listed, under 50% were seen once. The sequenced sample was blood, either unsorted or a sorted T cell fraction (not recorded which). The source is a human donor who was either an allogeneic HSCT recipient or a stem cell or donor lymphocyte infusion donor (not recorded which). It is not recorded whose cells these are; they may come from a transplant donor.

This chain links TRBV6-6 with TRBJ2-5, with TRBD2 matching 13 bases. CDR1 and CDR2 (germline): MNHNY, SVGAGI (reference sequence). V lost 2 bases to trimming and J lost 4 bases; unmatched junction nucleotides: 13. This CDR3 has 19 residues. CDR3 in DNA: TGTGCCAGCAGTTACCCACAACCGGGAAGACTAGCGGGAGGAGAGACCCAGTACTTC. Protein: CASSYPQPGRLAGGETQYF.

This clonotype was seen only a few times. The gene calls are TRBV28 and TRBJ1-6, with 12 bases fitting TRBD1. Germline trimming cut 5 bases from V and 7 bases from J; bases unmatched to any gene: 3. The length of the CDR3 is 15 residues. Germline V gene lookup returns CDR1 MDHEN and CDR2 SYDVKM. CDR3 sequence (DNA): TGTGCCAGCAGTGGGACAGGGGGCTTGAATTCACCCCTCCACTTT. Translated, it gives CASSGTGGLNSPLHF.

In its sample, this clonotype was seen a few times. V gene TRBV12-3 or TRBV12-4 combines with J gene TRBJ1-3; D gene ambiguous. This CDR3 region has 13 residues. The V end lost 3 bases, the J end lost 1 base, and 4 bases lay between the germline ends. This chain's CDR3 is CASSFASGNTIYF. For the CDR3, the DNA is TGTGCCAGCAGTTTCGCTTCTGGAAACACCATATATTTT.

The sample holds a few counts of this clonotype. The chain couples TRBV6-5 to TRBJ1-2, with D unclear. V was clipped by 7 bases and J by 4 bases, with 16 bases between them. Germline CDR1 reads MNHEY; CDR2 reads SVGAGI. The length of the CDR3 is 14 residues. As DNA, the CDR3 is TGTGCCAGCACCCGATCCCAGACGGGCTATGGCTACACCTTC. Protein sequence: CASTRSQTGYGYTF.

This clonotype was counted once. The gene calls are TRBV27 and TRBJ2-2; 10 positions agree with TRBD1. This CDR3 spans 16 amino acids. Germline V CDR1 and CDR2: MNHEY, SMNVEV (reference sequence). J lost 6 bases, V lost 5 bases, and 9 bases had no gene match. CDR3 loop: CASSGRDRGNSGELFF. CDR3 coding DNA: TGTGCCAGCAGTGGAAGGGACAGGGGCAATTCCGGGGAGCTGTTTTTT.

The CDR3 DNA follows: TGTGCCAGCAGTTTGTGGGGGGAGGGAAACACCATATATTTT. Translating gives CASSLWGEGNTIYF. The genes are TRBV12-3 or TRBV12-4 and TRBJ1-3; a weak D match, TRBD1 (5 bases). The V and J ends lost 3 bases and 4 bases respectively, with 10 bases between them. The CDR3 has 14 amino acids.

This clonotype was observed a few times. The V and J genes are TRBV12-3 or TRBV12-4 and TRBJ2-1, with 7 bases lining up with TRBD2. V lost 7 bases and J lost 5; bases outside the gene matches: 8. This CDR3 has 14 residues. The DNA for the CDR3 is TGTGCCAGCAAGGGAGGGGACTACAACAATGAGCAGTTCTTC. It encodes CASKGGDYNNEQFF.

The genes are TRBV4-3 and TRBJ1-2, with TRBD1 as a possible D gene (5 bases). This CDR3 is built from 15 residues. Trimming removed 0 bases from V and 3 bases from J, with 11 bases in between. From germline, CDR1 is LGHNA and CDR2 YSLEER. The CDR3 here is CASSQEAQTDYGYTF. In DNA form, the CDR3 reads TGCGCCAGCAGCCAAGAGGCGCAGACAGACTATGGCTACACCTTC.

A single count supports this clonotype. This chain joins TRBV29-1 and TRBJ2-7, with D perhaps TRBD1 (6 bases). There are 14 residues in the CDR3. V shed 5 bases and J shed 3 bases, with 17 bases lying between them. CDR1 and CDR2 from the germline V gene are SQVTM and ANQGSEA. CDR3 protein: CSVRATGLIYEQYF. The CDR3 nucleotides read TGCAGCGTTCGAGCTACAGGGCTGATCTACGAGCAGTACTTC.

This clonotype appeared a few times. The chain recombines TRBV5-5 with TRBJ1-1; D is ambiguous. The V gene lost 6 bases and the J gene lost 6 bases, with 18 bases spanning the gap. CDR1 is SGHKS and CDR2 is YYEKEE in the germline V gene (reference sequence). There are 14 residues in the CDR3. The CDR3 is CASTLGGEGPEAFF. The CDR3 DNA sequence: TGTGCCAGCACCCTAGGTGGGGAGGGCCCTGAAGCTTTCTTT.

This clonotype has more than one count but fewer than ten. The chain combines TRBV10-3 with TRBJ1-1, with 9 bases lining up with TRBD1. The germline V gene encodes CDR1 ENHRY and CDR2 SYGVKD. J lost 7 bases, V lost 3 bases, and 9 bases had no gene match. The CDR3 totals 15 residues. The CDR3 region has the DNA TGTGCCATCAGTGAAGGGACAGGGTTGAATAGTGAAGCTTTCTTT. Protein sequence: CAISEGTGLNSEAFF.

The V call is TRBV20-1, the J call TRBJ2-7; D may be TRBD2 (6 bases). Between the trimmed V and J ends, which lost 1 base and 1 base, there was a span of 11 bases. Germline CDR1 DFQATT, CDR2 SNEGSKA (reference sequence). The CDR3 is 14 residues long. The CDR3 is CSARGLALSYEQYF. The CDR3 DNA is TGCAGTGCTAGAGGGCTAGCGCTATCCTACGAGCAGTACTTC.

This chain uses TRBV7-3 with TRBJ1-2; D might be TRBD1 (6 bases). Germline V gives CDR1 SGHTA, CDR2 FQGTGA. CDR3 length: 13 residues. The V end was cut by 2 bases, the J end by 10 bases, with 14 bases between. CDR3 sequence (DNA): TGTGCCAGCAGCTTAGGTCCAGGGGAGGACTACACCTTC. Translating it yields CASSLGPGEDYTF.

The chain recombines TRBV28 with TRBJ1-5; D gene ambiguous. V was cut by 2 bases and J by 0 bases, with 11 bases left in between. The CDR3 loop spans 16 amino acids. From germline, CDR1 is MDHEN and CDR2 SYDVKM. The DNA for the CDR3 is TGTGCCAGCAGTTTAAGGTCCTCGTATAGCAATCAGCCCCAGCATTTT. This gives the protein CASSLRSSYSNQPQHF. The full variable domain, with the rest looked up from reference TRBV28 and TRBJ1-5, is DVKVTQSSRYLVKRTGEKVFLECVQDMDHENMFWYRQDPGLGLRLIYFSYDVKMKEKGDIPEGYSVSREKKERFSLILESASTNQTSMYLCASSLRSSYSNQPQHFGDGTRLSIL.

The chain links TRBV4-1 to TRBJ1-1; D remains ambiguous. In germline, CDR1 is MGHRA, CDR2 YSYEKL. V lost 1 base to trimming and J lost 0 bases, with 6 bases between them. The CDR3 spans 14 residues. CDR3 sequence (DNA): TGCGCCAGCAGCCAAGGGGTTTTGAACACTGAAGCTTTCTTT. It specifies CASSQGVLNTEAFF.

This rearrangement joins TRBV4-3 to TRBJ1-1, with a weak D call TRBD1 (5 bases). CDR3 length equals 19 residues. The germline CDR1 and CDR2 sequences are LGHNA and YSLEER. Trimming took off 0 bases at V and 8 bases at J, with 28 bases between the two ends. The CDR3 DNA is TGCGCCAGCAGCCAAGAGCCCCTCCCCTCTCGACAGCGGGGAGCCGAAGCTTTCTTT. It encodes CASSQEPLPSRQRGAEAFF.